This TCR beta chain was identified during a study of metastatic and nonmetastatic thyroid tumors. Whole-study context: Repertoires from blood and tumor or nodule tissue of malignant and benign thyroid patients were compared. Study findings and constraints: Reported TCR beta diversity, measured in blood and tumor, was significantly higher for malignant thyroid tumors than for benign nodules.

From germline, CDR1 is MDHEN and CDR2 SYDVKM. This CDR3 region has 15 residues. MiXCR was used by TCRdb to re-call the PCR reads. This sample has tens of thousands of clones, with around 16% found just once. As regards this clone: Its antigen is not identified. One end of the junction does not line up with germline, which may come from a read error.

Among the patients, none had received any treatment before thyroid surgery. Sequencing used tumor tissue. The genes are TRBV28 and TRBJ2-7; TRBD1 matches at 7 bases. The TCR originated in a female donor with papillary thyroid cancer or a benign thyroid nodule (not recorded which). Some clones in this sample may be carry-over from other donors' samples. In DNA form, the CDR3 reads TGTGCCAGCAGTTTAGCTACAGGGGTTCCCTACGAGCAGCACTTC. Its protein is CASSLATGVPYEQHF.